This T cell receptor beta chain was recorded in a study of blood T cell repertoires in COVID-19. Background on the study: From the United States, Italy and Spain came samples of acute and convalescent COVID-19. Sample material is recorded as cDNA or gDNA derived from T cells, B-cell-depleted T cells, or PBMCs.

Method: immunoSEQ multiplex PCR; TCRdb's copy keeps in-frame clones and lacks some. The profile shows about 210,000 clones, approximately 86% of them singletons. Germline CDR1 is SGHVS and CDR2 is FQNEAQ. The CDR3 has 15 residues. The ends lost 5 bases at V and 4 bases at J; junction bases unmatched: 6. The sample consisted of peripheral blood. The sequence was collected from a man between 60 and 75 years old with acute or convalescent COVID-19. The genes are TRBV7-8 and TRBJ1-5; TRBD1 agrees at 9 bases. This CDR3 is CASSMGQGGNQPQHF. The CDR3 coding sequence is TGTGCCAGCAGCATGGGACAGGGAGGGAATCAGCCCCAGCATTTT.